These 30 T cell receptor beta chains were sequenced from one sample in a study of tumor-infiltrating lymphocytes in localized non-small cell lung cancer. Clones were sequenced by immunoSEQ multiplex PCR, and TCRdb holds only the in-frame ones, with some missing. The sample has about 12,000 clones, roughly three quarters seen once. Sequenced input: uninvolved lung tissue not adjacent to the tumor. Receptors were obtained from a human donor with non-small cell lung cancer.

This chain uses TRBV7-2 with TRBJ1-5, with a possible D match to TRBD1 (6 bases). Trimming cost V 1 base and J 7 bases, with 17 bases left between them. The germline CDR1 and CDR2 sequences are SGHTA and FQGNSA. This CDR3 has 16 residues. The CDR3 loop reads CASSLVGARGDQPQHF. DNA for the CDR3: TGTGCCAGCAGCTTAGTCGGGGCCAGGGGTGACCAGCCCCAGCATTTT.

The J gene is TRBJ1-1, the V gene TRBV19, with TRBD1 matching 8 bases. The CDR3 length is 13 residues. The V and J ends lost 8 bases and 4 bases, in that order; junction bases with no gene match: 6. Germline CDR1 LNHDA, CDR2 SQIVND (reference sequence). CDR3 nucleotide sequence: TGTGCCAGTCAGGACAGGGCCAGCACTGAAGCTTTCTTT. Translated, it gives CASQDRASTEAFF. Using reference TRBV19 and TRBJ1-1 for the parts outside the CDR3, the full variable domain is DGGITQSPKYLFRKEGQNVTLSCEQNLNHDAMYWYRQDPGQGLRLIYYSQIVNDFQKGDIAEGYSVSREKKESFPLTVTSAQKNPTAFYLCASQDRASTEAFFGQGTRLTVV.

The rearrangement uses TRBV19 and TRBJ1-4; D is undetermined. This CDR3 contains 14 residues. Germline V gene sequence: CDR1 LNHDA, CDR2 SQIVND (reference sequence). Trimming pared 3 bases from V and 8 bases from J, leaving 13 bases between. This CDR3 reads CASSITLTFEKLFF. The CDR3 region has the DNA TGTGCCAGTAGTATTACTTTGACGTTCGAAAAACTGTTTTTT.

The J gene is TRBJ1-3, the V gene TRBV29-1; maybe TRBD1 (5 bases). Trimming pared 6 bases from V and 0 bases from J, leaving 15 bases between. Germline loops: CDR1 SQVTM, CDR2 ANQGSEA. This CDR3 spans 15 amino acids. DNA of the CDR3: TGCAGCGTGACCCTCACAGGTTACTCTGGAAACACCATATATTTT. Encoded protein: CSVTLTGYSGNTIYF.

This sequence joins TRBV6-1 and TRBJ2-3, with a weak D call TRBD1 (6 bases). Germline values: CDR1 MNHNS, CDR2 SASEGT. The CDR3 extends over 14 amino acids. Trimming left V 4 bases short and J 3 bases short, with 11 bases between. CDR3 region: CASSVQGPTDTQYF. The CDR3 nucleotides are TGTGCCAGCAGTGTTCAGGGGCCTACAGATACGCAGTATTTT.

CDR3 DNA: TGTGCCAGCAGCTTAGACAGGGGTAGTGGTGACACTGAAGCTTTCTTT. Residues: CASSLDRGSGDTEAFF. The chain links TRBV7-8 to TRBJ1-1; 7 bases agree with TRBD1. The trim removed 1 base at V and 3 bases at J, leaving 8 bases unmatched. Germline CDR1 reads SGHVS; CDR2 reads FQNEAQ. The CDR3 covers 16 residues.

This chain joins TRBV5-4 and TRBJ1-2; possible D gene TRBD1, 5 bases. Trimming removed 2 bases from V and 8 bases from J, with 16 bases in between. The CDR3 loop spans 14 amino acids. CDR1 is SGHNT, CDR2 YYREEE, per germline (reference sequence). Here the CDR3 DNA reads TGTGCCAGCAGCTTCGGCAAAGAAGGGGTCGGCTACACCTTC. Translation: CASSFGKEGVGYTF.

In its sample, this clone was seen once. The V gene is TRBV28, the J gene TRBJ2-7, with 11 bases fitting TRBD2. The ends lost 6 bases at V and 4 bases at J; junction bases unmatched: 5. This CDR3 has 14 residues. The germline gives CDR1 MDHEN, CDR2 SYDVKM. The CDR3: CASSLGTSGYEQYF. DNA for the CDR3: TGTGCCAGCAGCCTTGGGACTAGCGGATACGAGCAGTACTTC.

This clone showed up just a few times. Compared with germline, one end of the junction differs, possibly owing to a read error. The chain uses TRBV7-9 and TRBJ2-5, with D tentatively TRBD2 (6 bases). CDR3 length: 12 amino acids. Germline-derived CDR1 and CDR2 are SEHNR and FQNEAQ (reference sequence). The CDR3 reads CASSLARTTLNF. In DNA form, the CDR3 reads TGTGCCAGCAGCTTAGCGCGGACTACTCTGAACTTC.

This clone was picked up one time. The CDR3 bases are TGTGCCAGCAGCATTGGGACAGGGGGAATTCGGGAGACCCAGTACTTC. Translating it yields CASSIGTGGIRETQYF. The V and J genes are TRBV7-2 and TRBJ2-5; 11 nucleotides line up with TRBD1. V was clipped by 5 bases and J by 5 bases; unmatched bases: 10. Germline V lookup: CDR1 SGHTA, CDR2 FQGNSA. This CDR3 is built from 16 residues.

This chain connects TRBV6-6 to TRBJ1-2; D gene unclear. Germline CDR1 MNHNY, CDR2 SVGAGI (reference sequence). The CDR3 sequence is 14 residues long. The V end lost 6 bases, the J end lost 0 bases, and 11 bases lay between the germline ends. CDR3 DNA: TGTGCCAGCAGGACCCACAGAGCTAACTATGGCTACACCTTC. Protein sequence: CASRTHRANYGYTF.

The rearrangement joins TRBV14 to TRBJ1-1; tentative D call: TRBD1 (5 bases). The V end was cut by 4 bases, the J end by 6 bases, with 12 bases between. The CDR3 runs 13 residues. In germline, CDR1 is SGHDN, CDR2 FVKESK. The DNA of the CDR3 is TGTGCCAGCAGCCTTCCCGGGGGGTCTGAAGCTTTCTTT. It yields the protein CASSLPGGSEAFF.

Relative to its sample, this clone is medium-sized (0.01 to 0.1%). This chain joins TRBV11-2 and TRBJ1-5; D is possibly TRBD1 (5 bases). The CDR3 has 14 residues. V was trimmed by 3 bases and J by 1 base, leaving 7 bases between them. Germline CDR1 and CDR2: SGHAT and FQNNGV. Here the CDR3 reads CASSLGPSNQPQHF. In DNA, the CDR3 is TGTGCCAGCAGCTTGGGACCGAGCAATCAGCCCCAGCATTTT.

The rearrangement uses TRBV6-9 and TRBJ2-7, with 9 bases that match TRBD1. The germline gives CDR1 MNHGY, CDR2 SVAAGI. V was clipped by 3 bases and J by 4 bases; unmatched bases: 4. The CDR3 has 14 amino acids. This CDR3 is CASSYGGQGYEQYF. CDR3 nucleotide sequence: TGTGCCAGCAGTTACGGGGGACAGGGTTACGAGCAGTACTTC.

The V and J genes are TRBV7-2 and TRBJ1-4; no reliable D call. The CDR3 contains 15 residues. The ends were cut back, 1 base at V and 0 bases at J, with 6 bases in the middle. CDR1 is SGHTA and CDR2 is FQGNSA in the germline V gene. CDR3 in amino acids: CASSLDSATNEKLFF. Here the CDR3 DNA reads TGTGCCAGCAGCTTAGACTCTGCAACTAATGAAAAACTGTTTTTT.

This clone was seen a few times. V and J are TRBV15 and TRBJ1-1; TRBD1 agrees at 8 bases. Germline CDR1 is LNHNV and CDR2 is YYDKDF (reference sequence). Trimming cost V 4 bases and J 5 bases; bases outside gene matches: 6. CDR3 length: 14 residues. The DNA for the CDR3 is TGTGCCACCAGCAAGGAGACAGGGGAAACTGAAGCTTTCTTT. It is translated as CATSKETGETEAFF.

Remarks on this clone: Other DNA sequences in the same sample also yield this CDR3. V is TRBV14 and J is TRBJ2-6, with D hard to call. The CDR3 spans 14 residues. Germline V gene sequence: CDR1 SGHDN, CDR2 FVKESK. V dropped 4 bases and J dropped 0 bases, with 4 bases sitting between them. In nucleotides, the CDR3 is TGTGCCAGCAGCCCTAGCTCTGGGGCCAACGTCCTGACTTTC. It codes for CASSPSSGANVLTF.

CDR3 nucleotides: TGTGCCAGCAGTCCCCCAGCGCTCGCGGGAGAAAGAGATACGCAGTATTTT. It is translated as CASSPPALAGERDTQYF. The chain employs TRBV2 and TRBJ2-3; TRBD2 agrees at 7 bases. V gave up 5 bases and J gave up 5 bases; unmatched junction bases: 16. This CDR3 contains 17 residues. The germline V gene has CDR1 SNHLY and CDR2 FYNNEI. Looking up the rest from reference TRBV2 and TRBJ2-3 gives the full variable domain: EPEVTQTPSHQVTQMGQEVILRCVPISNHLYFYWYRQILGQKVEFLVSFYNNEISEKSEIFDDQFSVERPDGSNFTLKIRSTKLEDSAMYFCASSPPALAGERDTQYFGPGTRLTVL.

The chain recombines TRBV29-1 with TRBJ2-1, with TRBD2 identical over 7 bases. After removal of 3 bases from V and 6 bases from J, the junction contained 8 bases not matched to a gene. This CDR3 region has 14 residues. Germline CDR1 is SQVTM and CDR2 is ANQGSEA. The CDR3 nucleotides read TGCAGCGTTGAGGGGGGGAGGGCCGCCAATGAGCAGTTCTTC. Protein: CSVEGGRAANEQFF.

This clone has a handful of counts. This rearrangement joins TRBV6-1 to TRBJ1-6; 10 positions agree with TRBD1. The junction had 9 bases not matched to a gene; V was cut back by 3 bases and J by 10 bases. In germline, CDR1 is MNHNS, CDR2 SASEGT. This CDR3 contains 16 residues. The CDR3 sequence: CASSDLSRTGGSPLHF. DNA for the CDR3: TGTGCCAGCAGTGACCTAAGCCGGACAGGGGGATCACCCCTCCACTTT.

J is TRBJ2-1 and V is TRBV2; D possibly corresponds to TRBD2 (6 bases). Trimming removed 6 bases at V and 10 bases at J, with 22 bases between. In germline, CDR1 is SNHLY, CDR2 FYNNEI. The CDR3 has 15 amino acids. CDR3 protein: CASRPDFLAPREQFF. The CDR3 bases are TGTGCCAGCAGGCCCGACTTCCTAGCGCCGAGGGAGCAGTTCTTC. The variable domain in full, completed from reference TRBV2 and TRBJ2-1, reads EPEVTQTPSHQVTQMGQEVILRCVPISNHLYFYWYRQILGQKVEFLVSFYNNEISEKSEIFDDQFSVERPDGSNFTLKIRSTKLEDSAMYFCASRPDFLAPREQFFGPGTRLTVL.

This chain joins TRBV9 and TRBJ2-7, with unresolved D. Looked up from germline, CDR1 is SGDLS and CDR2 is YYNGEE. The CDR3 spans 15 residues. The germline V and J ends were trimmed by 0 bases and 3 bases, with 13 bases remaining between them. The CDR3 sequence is CASSVDPTYNYEQYF. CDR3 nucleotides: TGTGCCAGCAGCGTAGACCCGACTTACAACTACGAGCAGTACTTC.

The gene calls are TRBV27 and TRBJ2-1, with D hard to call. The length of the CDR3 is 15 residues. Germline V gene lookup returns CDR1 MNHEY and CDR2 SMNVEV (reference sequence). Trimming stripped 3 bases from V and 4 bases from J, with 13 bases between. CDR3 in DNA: TGTGCCAGCAGTTTCCGGCCTTCTGGGTACAATGAGCAGTTCTTC. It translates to CASSFRPSGYNEQFF.

The CDR3 sequence is CASSPPGLTVKNSYEQYF. CDR3 coding DNA: TGTGCCAGCAGCCCCCCCGGACTCACGGTTAAAAACTCCTACGAGCAGTACTTC. The chain carries TRBV11-2 and TRBJ2-7, with D perhaps matching TRBD2 (5 bases). The V gene lost 5 bases and the J gene lost 0 bases, with 23 bases spanning the gap. From germline, CDR1 is SGHAT and CDR2 FQNNGV. The CDR3 totals 18 residues.

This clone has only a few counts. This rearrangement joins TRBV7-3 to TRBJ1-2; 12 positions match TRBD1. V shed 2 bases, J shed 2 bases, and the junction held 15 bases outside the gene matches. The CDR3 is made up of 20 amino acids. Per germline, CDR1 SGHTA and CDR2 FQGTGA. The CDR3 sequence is CASSLRPSGTGGLGNYGYTF. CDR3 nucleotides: TGTGCCAGCAGCTTACGTCCCTCCGGGACAGGGGGCCTGGGGAACTATGGCTACACCTTC.

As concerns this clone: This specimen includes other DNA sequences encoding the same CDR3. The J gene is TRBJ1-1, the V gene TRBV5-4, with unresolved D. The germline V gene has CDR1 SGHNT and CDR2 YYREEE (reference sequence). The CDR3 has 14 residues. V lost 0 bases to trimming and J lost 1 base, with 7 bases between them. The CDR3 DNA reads TGTGCCAGCAGCTTGGCGGTCGGGAACACTGAAGCTTTCTTT. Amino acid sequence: CASSLAVGNTEAFF. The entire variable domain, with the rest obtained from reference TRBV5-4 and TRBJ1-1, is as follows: ETGVTQSPTHLIKTRGQQVTLRCSSQSGHNTVSWYQQALGQGPQFIFQYYREEENGRGNFPPRFSGLQFPNYSSELNVNALELDDSALYLCASSLAVGNTEAFFGQGTRLTVV.

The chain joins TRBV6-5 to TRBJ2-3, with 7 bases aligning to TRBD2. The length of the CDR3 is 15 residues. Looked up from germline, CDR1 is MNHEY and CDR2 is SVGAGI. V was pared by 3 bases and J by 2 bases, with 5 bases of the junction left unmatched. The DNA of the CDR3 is TGTGCCAGCAGTTATCTAGCGGATGTCACAGATACGCAGTATTTT. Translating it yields CASSYLADVTDTQYF.

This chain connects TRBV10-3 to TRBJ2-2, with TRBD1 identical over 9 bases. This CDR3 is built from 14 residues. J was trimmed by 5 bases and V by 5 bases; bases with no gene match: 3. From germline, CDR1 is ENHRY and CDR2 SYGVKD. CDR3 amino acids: CAISWTGVTGELFF. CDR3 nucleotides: TGTGCCATCAGTTGGACAGGGGTTACCGGGGAGCTGTTTTTT.

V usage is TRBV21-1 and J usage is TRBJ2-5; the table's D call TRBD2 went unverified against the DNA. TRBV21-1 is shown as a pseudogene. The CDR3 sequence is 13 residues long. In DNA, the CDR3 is TGTGCCAGCAGCAAATCGCTAGAAGAGACCCAGTACTTC. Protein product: CASSKSLEETQYF.

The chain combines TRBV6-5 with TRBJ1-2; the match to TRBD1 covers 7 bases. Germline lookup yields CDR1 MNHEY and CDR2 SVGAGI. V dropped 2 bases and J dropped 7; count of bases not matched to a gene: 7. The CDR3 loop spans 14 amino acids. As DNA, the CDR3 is TGTGCCAGCAGTTACGATCACAGGGGAGTTGGCTACACCTTC. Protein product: CASSYDHRGVGYTF.